Below, 25 T cell receptor beta chains from the same sample are listed, as sequenced in a study of blood T cell repertoires in COVID-19. The assay was immunoSEQ multiplex PCR, and TCRdb's table has in-frame clones only and misses some. This repertoire shows roughly 300,000 clones, around 84% found once; its top ten account for 10%. Specimen: PBMCs or T cells enriched from blood (not recorded which). All receptors derive from a woman younger than 35 who had recovered from COVID-19.

The chain combines TRBV10-2 with TRBJ2-7; D is perhaps TRBD1 (6 bases). The germline V gene has CDR1 WSHSY and CDR2 SAAADI. This CDR3 is 11 amino acids long. V shed 7 bases and J shed 6 bases, with 10 bases lying between them. The CDR3 region has the DNA TGCGCCAGCAAACAGGGCGGCGAGCAGTACTTC. This encodes CASKQGGEQYF.

This sequence joins TRBV24-1 and TRBJ1-6, with TRBD1 matching 8 bases. The CDR3 extends over 19 amino acids. CDR1 KGHDR and CDR2 SFDVKD come from the germline V gene. V trimming: 4 bases; J trimming: 0 bases; junction bases outside the gene matches: 10. The chain's CDR3 is CATSDWDRILSSYNSPLHF. CDR3 coding DNA: TGTGCCACCAGTGACTGGGACAGGATCCTCAGCTCCTATAATTCACCCCTCCACTTT.

The V and J genes are TRBV5-1 and TRBJ1-1; no firm D call. The CDR3 runs 13 residues. CDR1 is SGHRS and CDR2 is YFSETQ in the germline V gene. V dropped 1 base and J dropped 0 bases, with 4 bases sitting between them. This chain's CDR3 is CASSLQMNTEAFF. The CDR3 DNA follows: TGCGCCAGCAGCTTGCAGATGAACACTGAAGCTTTCTTT.

The V gene is TRBV7-9, the J gene TRBJ1-1; 7 nucleotides agree with TRBD1. The length of the CDR3 is 15 residues. J was trimmed by 4 bases and V by 0 bases; bases with no gene match: 5. CDR1 and CDR2 from the germline V gene are SEHNR and FQNEAQ (reference sequence). This chain's CDR3 is CASSLAGGGSTEAFF. The CDR3 region has the DNA TGTGCCAGCAGCTTAGCAGGGGGCGGAAGCACTGAAGCTTTCTTT.

This sequence joins TRBV3-1 (or the pseudogene TRBV3-2) and TRBJ2-7, with D unresolved. Germline loops: CDR1 LGHDT, CDR2 YNNKEL (reference sequence). The CDR3 totals 14 residues. Trimming removed 4 bases at V and 7 bases at J, with 17 bases between. The CDR3 DNA follows: TGTGCCAGCAGCCCCCAGGAACGGTTTCGAGAGCAGTACTTC. This sequence encodes CASSPQERFREQYF.

This chain connects TRBV28 to TRBJ2-7; 8 bases match TRBD1. The germline gives CDR1 MDHEN, CDR2 SYDVKM. V shed 6 bases, J shed 1 base, and the junction held 5 bases outside the gene matches. The CDR3 is 14 amino acids. DNA for the CDR3: TGTGCCAGCAGGTTCGACAGGGGATCCTACGAGCAGTACTTC. Translated: CASRFDRGSYEQYF.

The CDR3 reads CASSLRRVPPLNEQFF. As DNA, the CDR3 is TGTGCCAGCAGCTTACGCAGGGTACCCCCTCTCAATGAGCAGTTCTTC. The chain links TRBV11-2 to TRBJ2-1, with D perhaps TRBD1 (5 bases). V dropped 2 bases and J dropped 6 bases, with 17 bases sitting between them. This CDR3 is 16 amino acids long. Germline CDR1 is SGHAT and CDR2 is FQNNGV. The full variable domain, in which reference TRBV11-2 and TRBJ2-1 provide the parts outside the CDR3, is EAGVAQSPRYKIIEKRQSVAFWCNPISGHATLYWYQQILGQGPKLLIQFQNNGVVDDSQLPKDRFSAERLKGVDSTLKIQPAKLEDSAVYLCASSLRRVPPLNEQFFGPGTRLTVL.

The gene calls are TRBV14 and TRBJ2-1, with 10 bases identical to TRBD2. CDR1 is SGHDN and CDR2 is FVKESK in the germline V gene. The junction had 9 bases not matched to a gene; V was cut back by 1 base and J by 3 bases. The CDR3 contains 18 residues. CDR3 DNA: TGTGCCAGCAGCCAAGGGGTAGTACTAGCGGGAATCTACAATGAGCAGTTCTTC. Translation: CASSQGVVLAGIYNEQFF.

The count of this clone is one. This sequence joins TRBV2 and TRBJ2-3; no reliable D call. V lost 8 bases, J lost 4 bases, and 10 bases lay in between. CDR3 length: 12 residues. Looked up from germline, CDR1 is SNHLY and CDR2 is FYNNEI. The CDR3, as DNA: TGTGCCAGCGGGCTAACACCAGATACGCAGTATTTT. Its translation: CASGLTPDTQYF.

This rearrangement joins TRBV28 to TRBJ2-4, with TRBD1 identical over 8 bases. This CDR3 has 13 residues. The junction had 1 base not matched to a gene; V was cut back by 3 bases and J by 6 bases. Germline V gene data show CDR1 as MDHEN and CDR2 as SYDVKM. DNA of the CDR3: TGTGCCAGCAGTTTTGGGACAGGAAACATTCAGTACTTC. Amino acid sequence: CASSFGTGNIQYF.

For the CDR3, the DNA is TGCAGCGTTGCCGGGACAGGGGAAATCTTCTCTGGCTACACCTTC. This encodes CSVAGTGEIFSGYTF. The chain couples TRBV29-1 to TRBJ1-2; the match to TRBD1 covers 10 bases. Looked up from germline, CDR1 is SQVTM and CDR2 is ANQGSEA. The CDR3 runs 15 residues. Trimming took 4 bases from V and 7 from J; bases not matched to a gene: 12.

The rearrangement links TRBV28 to TRBJ2-1, with a tentative D call TRBD1 (6 bases). The germline gives CDR1 MDHEN, CDR2 SYDVKM. Deletions cut 6 bases from V and 12 bases from J, with 15 bases between. The CDR3 sequence is 12 residues long. The DNA for the CDR3 is TGTGCCAGCAGCCATCTACAGGGTGTGCAGTTCTTC. It yields the protein CASSHLQGVQFF.

In the case of this clone: The junction departs from the called germline gene at one end, perhaps through a read error. This chain links TRBV5-1 with TRBJ1-2, with 11 bases identical to TRBD1. CDR3 length: 14 residues. The germline CDR1 and CDR2 sequences are SGHRS and YFSETQ. The CDR3 bases are TGCGCCAGCAGTTTGGACAGGGGGCCTAGTGGCTACACCTTC. Amino acids: CASSLDRGPSGYTF.

This clone has just one count. The J gene is TRBJ2-5, the V gene TRBV11-3; no clear D gene. Trimming took 4 bases from V and 5 from J, leaving 11 bases between them. CDR1 and CDR2 (germline): SGHNT, YENEEA. This CDR3 is 13 amino acids long. The CDR3 DNA follows: TGTGCCAGCAGCTCAGACCCGAGCGAGACCCAGTACTTC. Amino acids: CASSSDPSETQYF.

DNA of the CDR3: TGTGCCAGCAGCCAAGATGGGGGGGCGGGGAATAATTCACCCCTCCACTTT. Translation: CASSQDGGAGNNSPLHF. The J gene is TRBJ1-6, the V gene TRBV4-2; D is perhaps TRBD1 (6 bases). The CDR3 consists of 17 residues. Germline CDR1 LGHNA, CDR2 YNFKEQ. V lost 0 bases to trimming and J lost 5 bases, with 14 bases between them.

The chain is built from TRBV28 and TRBJ2-1; TRBD2 agrees at 10 bases. CDR3 length equals 15 residues. Per the germline V gene, CDR1 is MDHEN and CDR2 is SYDVKM. Trimming removed 5 bases from V and 8 bases from J; junction bases left unmatched: 9. The CDR3 coding sequence is TGTGCCAGCAGTCATCAAGGACTAGCGGTCTATGAGCAGTTCTTC. Encoded protein: CASSHQGLAVYEQFF.

This chain connects TRBV5-3 to TRBJ2-1; D perhaps matches TRBD1 (5 bases). TRBV5-3 counts as an open reading frame of uncertain function. V was cut by 4 bases and J by 8 bases, with 16 bases left in between. This CDR3 spans 14 amino acids. The CDR3 loop is CARSAFDSSHEQFF. The DNA for the CDR3 is TGTGCCAGAAGCGCCTTTGACAGCTCGCATGAGCAGTTCTTC.

In the case of this clone: Different DNA sequences within this sample yield the same CDR3. This chain connects TRBV10-1 to TRBJ1-1; D remains unclear. The CDR3 covers 14 residues. Between the trimmed V and J ends, which lost 3 bases and 2 bases, there was a span of 10 bases. CDR1 and CDR2 (germline): WNHNN, SYGVQD (reference sequence). CDR3 region: CASSESGGNTEAFF. The CDR3 nucleotides are TGCGCCAGCAGTGAATCGGGTGGAAACACTGAAGCTTTCTTT.

Written as DNA, the CDR3 is TGCGCCAGCAGCTTGGAGAAGGGACTGACGGTCGACGAGCAGTACTTC. It yields the protein CASSLEKGLTVDEQYF. The V call is TRBV5-1, the J call TRBJ2-7; weak D call: TRBD2 (6 bases). V lost 0 bases and J lost 5, with 18 bases in between. Germline V lookup: CDR1 SGHRS, CDR2 YFSETQ. The CDR3 is 16 amino acids.

The chain is built from TRBV2 and TRBJ2-4; a weak D match, TRBD2 (6 bases). This CDR3 region has 12 residues. CDR1 and CDR2 (germline): SNHLY, FYNNEI. Deletions cut 4 bases from V and 5 bases from J, with 6 bases between. The CDR3: CASSGRENIQYF. CDR3 sequence (DNA): TGTGCCAGCAGTGGGAGGGAAAACATTCAGTACTTC.

The rearrangement uses TRBV2 and TRBJ1-2, with TRBD1 matching over 7 bases. Germline CDR1 and CDR2: SNHLY and FYNNEI. This CDR3 is 14 amino acids long. The V gene end was trimmed by 4 bases and the J gene end by 2 bases; junction bases not matched to a gene: 4. The CDR3 reads CASSVETGNYGYTF. The CDR3 DNA is TGTGCCAGCAGTGTAGAGACAGGGAACTATGGCTACACCTTC.

The rearrangement uses TRBV10-3 and TRBJ1-1; the D gene is possibly TRBD1 (6 bases). The CDR3 contains 16 residues. The V end lost 0 bases, the J end lost 4 bases, and 15 bases lay between the germline ends. Germline CDR1 is ENHRY and CDR2 is SYGVKD. The CDR3, as DNA: TGTGCCATCAGTGAGTCGAGGGGGGGCGAGGGCACTGAAGCTTTCTTT. Its translation is CAISESRGGEGTEAFF.

This chain joins TRBV23-1 and TRBJ1-1, with 9 positions matching TRBD1. TRBV23-1 carries the ORF label, with uncertain function. Unmatched junction bases numbered 6, after V lost 7 bases and J lost 3 bases. The CDR3 contains 14 residues. This chain's CDR3 is CASNTGGWDTEAFF. Here the CDR3 DNA reads TGCGCCAGCAACACAGGGGGCTGGGACACTGAAGCTTTCTTT.

The chain recombines TRBV6-6 with TRBJ2-2; 9 bases align to TRBD1. J was trimmed by 4 bases and V by 6 bases; bases with no gene match: 6. Germline CDR1 and CDR2: MNHNY and SVGAGI (reference sequence). This CDR3 spans 15 amino acids. The CDR3 reads CASRKQGAGTGELFF. The CDR3 DNA is TGTGCCAGCAGGAAACAGGGGGCGGGCACCGGGGAGCTGTTTTTT.

This sequence joins TRBV7-7 and TRBJ2-1; 8 bases match TRBD1. Trimming cost V 4 bases and J 7 bases; bases outside gene matches: 3. CDR1 is SSHAT, CDR2 FNYEAQ, per germline (reference sequence). The CDR3 is made up of 13 amino acids. In DNA, the CDR3 is TGTGCCAGCAGCTCAACAGGGGGGAATGAGCAGTTCTTC. Amino acids: CASSSTGGNEQFF.